This entry is about one TCR beta chain. The protocol was immunoSEQ multiplex PCR, while the TCRdb copy is restricted to in-frame clones and leaves out a portion. The profile shows about 24,000 clones, 89% of them singletons. This sample was taken from a study of blood T cell repertoires in COVID-19. Study-level background: Sample material is recorded as cDNA or gDNA derived from T cells, B-cell-depleted T cells, or PBMCs.

Germline CDR1 is LGHNA and CDR2 is YNFKEQ. The CDR3 is 15 amino acids. The junction had 6 bases not matched to a gene; V was cut back by 0 bases and J by 10 bases. Sample: peripheral blood. This clonotype was obtained from a human donor in a cohort sampled during active COVID-19. The chain carries TRBV4-2 and TRBJ1-6, with TRBD1 matching over 7 bases. The CDR3 bases are TGTGCCAGCAGCCAAGAAGGGACAGTTGGGTCACCCCTCCACTTT. This codes for CASSQEGTVGSPLHF.